This is a list of T cell receptor beta chains from one sample in a study of blood T cell repertoires in COVID-19. Assay: immunoSEQ multiplex PCR; the TCRdb copy retains only in-frame clones and omits some. The table has 150,000 to 200,000 clones, roughly four fifths seen once; the top ten hold roughly 9.6%. The sequencing sample was made of peripheral blood. These receptors were obtained from a man between 60 and 75 years old with active or convalescent COVID-19. Each CDR3 is given with its conserved first and last residue. Fields, in order: clone size, J gene, V gene, D gene, CDR3 protein, CDR3 DNA. D genes are given only for firm matches. Size tells how often a clone was seen (once, few, many) or the class of an expanded clone, and some rows leave it out.

. | TRBJ2-3 | TRBV13 | TRBD2 | CASSLGGAGRSTDTQYF | TGTGCCAGCAGCTTAGGCGGAGCGGGGCGGAGCACAGATACGCAGTATTTT
. | TRBJ2-3 | TRBV5-1 | . | CASSAEITGTDTQYF | TGCGCCAGCAGCGCAGAAATCACAGGGACAGATACGCAGTATTTT
. | TRBJ2-7 | TRBV6-5 | . | CASSNNYEQYF | TGTGCCAGCAGTAACAACTACGAGCAGTACTTC
. | TRBJ1-2 | TRBV29-1 | . | CSVEFRKGIDYTF | TGCAGCGTTGAATTTCGTAAGGGGATCGACTACACCTTC
. | TRBJ1-1 | TRBV7-9 | TRBD1 | CASSSQGANTEAFF | TGTGCCAGCAGTTCTCAGGGGGCCAACACTGAAGCTTTCTTT
. | TRBJ1-3 | TRBV18 | . | CASSDSVVDTIYF | TGTGCCAGCTCGGACAGCGTCGTGGACACCATATATTTT
. | TRBJ2-7 | TRBV7-9 | . | CASSSTLQGIGYEQYF | TGTGCCAGCAGCTCCACACTACAGGGTATCGGGTACGAGCAGTACTTC
. | TRBJ1-5 | TRBV5-1 | . | CASSLAGGTQPQHF | TGCGCCAGCAGCTTGGCTGGAGGGACTCAGCCCCAGCATTTT
. | TRBJ1-2 | TRBV9 | . | CASSVMGAANYGYTF | TGTGCCAGCAGCGTGATGGGGGCCGCTAACTATGGCTACACCTTC
once | TRBJ2-4 | TRBV10-3 | . | CAISETSEAKNIQYF | TGTGCCATCAGTGAGACGAGTGAGGCCAAAAACATTCAGTACTTC
. | TRBJ2-2 | TRBV5-4 | TRBD1 | CASSSADRERLFF | TGTGCCAGCAGCTCGGCCGACAGGGAACGGCTGTTTTTT
. | TRBJ1-5 | TRBV6-6 | . | CASRPAGEGQPQHF | TGTGCCAGCAGGCCTGCGGGGGAGGGTCAGCCCCAGCATTTT
. | TRBJ2-7 | TRBV18 | TRBD1 | CASSPPTGGRNEQYF | TGTGCCAGCTCACCACCGACAGGGGGCAGGAACGAGCAGTACTTC
. | TRBJ1-3 | TRBV5-4 | . | CASSSTGGTGNTIYF | TGTGCCAGCAGCTCGACAGGAGGAACAGGAAACACCATATATTTT
. | TRBJ1-2 | TRBV5-6 | . | CASSNHRGNYGYTF | TGTGCCAGCAGCAACCATCGGGGGAACTATGGCTACACCTTC
few | TRBJ1-2 | TRBV5-1 | . | CASSLEGSWIIGYTF | TGCGCCAGCAGCTTGGAAGGGAGTTGGATTATCGGCTACACCTTC
. | TRBJ2-5 | TRBV19 | . | CASSINMETQYF | TGTGCCAGTAGTATTAATATGGAGACCCAGTACTTC
. | TRBJ1-4 | TRBV7-9 | . | CASSPAGRGTNEKLFF | TGTGCCAGCAGCCCGGCCGGCCGGGGAACTAATGAAAAACTGTTTTTT
. | TRBJ2-7 | TRBV18 | TRBD1 | CASSTGQGHREQYF | TGTGCCAGCTCGACGGGACAGGGGCATCGCGAGCAGTACTTC
few | TRBJ2-1 | TRBV18 | . | CASSLSAPQIVPGNEQFF | TGTGCCAGCTCCCTCTCTGCCCCTCAAATAGTGCCGGGTAATGAGCAGTTCTTC
. | TRBJ1-2 | TRBV5-1 | . | CASSLGSFDPGGYTF | TGCGCCAGCAGCTTGGGGAGTTTCGACCCGGGTGGCTACACCTTC
. | TRBJ2-7 | TRBV29-1 | TRBD2 | CSVKTSFHEQYF | TGCAGCGTCAAGACTAGCTTCCACGAGCAGTACTTC
. | TRBJ1-1 | TRBV7-9 | TRBD1 | CASRTGAEAFF | TGTGCCAGCAGGACAGGGGCTGAAGCTTTCTTT
. | TRBJ1-2 | TRBV28 | . | CASSHRGPGPGGYTF | TGTGCCAGCAGCCACCGAGGCCCGGGTCCGGGGGGCTACACCTTC
. | TRBJ2-5 | TRBV7-2 | TRBD2 | CASSPNPGGLTGETQYF | TGTGCCAGCAGCCCCAACCCGGGGGGGCTTACGGGAGAGACCCAGTACTTC
. | TRBJ2-2 | TRBV5-1 | . | CASSSGGTNTGELFF | TGCGCCAGCAGCTCCGGCGGAACGAACACCGGGGAGCTGTTTTTT
. | TRBJ2-1 | TRBV9 | . | CASSVYGGIGNEQFF | TGTGCCAGCAGCGTATATGGGGGGATAGGCAATGAGCAGTTCTTC
few | TRBJ2-7 | TRBV19 | . | CASSIQGTYEQYF | TGTGCCAGTAGTATACAGGGAACCTACGAGCAGTACTTC
. | TRBJ2-5 | TRBV6-5 | . | CASSIGHTQETQYF | TGTGCCAGCAGTATAGGACACACCCAAGAGACCCAGTACTTC
. | TRBJ1-1 | TRBV7-2 | TRBD1 | CASSLAGTGSTEAFF | TGTGCCAGCAGCTTAGCAGGGACAGGGAGCACTGAAGCTTTCTTT
. | TRBJ1-2 | TRBV7-3 | TRBD1 | CASSLGGTGNGYTF | TGTGCCAGCAGCTTAGGTGGGACAGGGAATGGCTACACCTTC
. | TRBJ2-3 | TRBV20-1 | . | CSGQRNTQYF | TGCAGTGGGCAACGAAATACGCAGTATTTT
. | TRBJ1-2 | TRBV28 | . | CASSLLSGIEGYTF | TGTGCCAGCAGTTTATTGTCGGGGATAGAGGGCTACACCTTC
. | TRBJ2-3 | TRBV15 | TRBD2 | CATSRDRGGPDTQYF | TGTGCCACCAGCAGAGATCGGGGGGGCCCAGATACGCAGTATTTT
. | TRBJ1-5 | TRBV3-1/TRBV3-2 | . | CASSQGPGQPQHF | TGTGCCAGCAGCCAAGGACCAGGACAGCCCCAGCATTTT
. | TRBJ2-4 | TRBV6-5 | TRBD1 | CATIDRARAKNIQYF | TGTGCCACCATAGACAGGGCGAGGGCCAAAAACATTCAGTACTTC